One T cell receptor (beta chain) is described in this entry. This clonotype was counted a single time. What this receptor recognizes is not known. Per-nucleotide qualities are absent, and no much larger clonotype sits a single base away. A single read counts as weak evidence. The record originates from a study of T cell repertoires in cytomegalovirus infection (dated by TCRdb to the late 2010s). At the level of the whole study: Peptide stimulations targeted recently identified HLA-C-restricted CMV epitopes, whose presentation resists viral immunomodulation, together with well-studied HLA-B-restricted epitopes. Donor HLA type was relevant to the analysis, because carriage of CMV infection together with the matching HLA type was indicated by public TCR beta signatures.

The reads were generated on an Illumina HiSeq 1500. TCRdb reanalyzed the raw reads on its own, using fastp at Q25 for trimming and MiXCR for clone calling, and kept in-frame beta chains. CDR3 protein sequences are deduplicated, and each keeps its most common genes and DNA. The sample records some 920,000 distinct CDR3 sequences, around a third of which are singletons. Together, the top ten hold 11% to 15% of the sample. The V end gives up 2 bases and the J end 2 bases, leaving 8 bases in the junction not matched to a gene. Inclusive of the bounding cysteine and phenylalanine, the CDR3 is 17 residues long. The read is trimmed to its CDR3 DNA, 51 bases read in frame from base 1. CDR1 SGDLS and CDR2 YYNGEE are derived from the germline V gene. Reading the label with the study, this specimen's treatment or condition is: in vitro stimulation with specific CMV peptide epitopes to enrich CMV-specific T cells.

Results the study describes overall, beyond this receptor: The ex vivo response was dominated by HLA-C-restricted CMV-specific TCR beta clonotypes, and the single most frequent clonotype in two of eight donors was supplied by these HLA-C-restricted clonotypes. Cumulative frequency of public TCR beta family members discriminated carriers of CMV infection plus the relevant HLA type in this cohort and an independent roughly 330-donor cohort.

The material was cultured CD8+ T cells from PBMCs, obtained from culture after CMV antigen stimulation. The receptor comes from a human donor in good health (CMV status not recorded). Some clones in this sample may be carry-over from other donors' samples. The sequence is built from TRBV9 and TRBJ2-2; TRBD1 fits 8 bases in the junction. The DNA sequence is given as TGTGCCAGCAGCGTCCCGGGACAGGAGTTTAACACCGGGGAGCTGTTTTTT. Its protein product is CASSVPGQEFNTGELFF.